This entry is about one T cell receptor (beta chain). These data originate in a study of PD-1 blockade in classical Hodgkin lymphoma. All the patients suffered relapse after autologous stem cell transplantation, and brentuximab vedotin exposure differed. Complete response, partial response or progressive disease constituted the best responses recorded. Assay: immunoSEQ multiplex PCR; the TCRdb copy retains only in-frame clones and omits some. The sample shows about 100,000 clones, around 88% of them seen only once. Per germline, CDR1 SNHLY and CDR2 FYNNEI. The CDR3 extends over 14 amino acids. V lost 7 bases and J lost 2, with 12 bases in between.

The V gene is TRBV2, the J gene TRBJ2-1; D may correspond to TRBD1 or TRBD2 (6 bases each). This TCR was sampled from a human donor with classical Hodgkin lymphoma. The sample in question was peripheral blood mononuclear cells (PBMCs), obtained before the second cycle of nivolumab. Here the CDR3 DNA reads TGTGCCAGCAAGGGGGGTATCCCCTACAATGAGCAGTTCTTC. The encoded protein is CASKGGIPYNEQFF.